Each of the 18 T cell receptor beta chains below was sequenced from the same sample in a study of T cell changes during pregnancy in multiple sclerosis. The data were produced by immunoSEQ multiplex PCR, yet TCRdb's version contains in-frame clones alone and is incomplete. The repertoire has approximately 90,000 clones, almost 95% of them found once; the top ten carry more than 2%. This sample comprised peripheral blood, obtained after pregnancy. The receptors here all came from a female donor with multiple sclerosis, enrolled in a pregnancy study.

The chain carries TRBV27 and TRBJ1-3, with 8 bases aligning to TRBD1. Germline V CDR1 and CDR2: MNHEY, SMNVEV (reference sequence). The ends lost 2 bases at V and 3 bases at J; junction bases unmatched: 6. This CDR3 has 16 residues. The CDR3 spells CASSLTGTGFGNTIYF. CDR3 sequence (DNA): TGTGCCAGCAGTTTAACCGGGACAGGCTTTGGAAACACCATATATTTT.

The chain couples TRBV29-1 to TRBJ2-7, with 8 nucleotides matching TRBD1. From germline, CDR1 is SQVTM and CDR2 ANQGSEA. Trimming took 1 base from V and 2 from J; bases not matched to a gene: 10. This CDR3 has 16 amino acids. The CDR3 loop is CSVEGGETGAAYEQYF. In DNA, the CDR3 is TGCAGCGTTGAAGGGGGGGAGACAGGGGCGGCCTACGAGCAGTACTTC.

The chain recombines TRBV6-5 with TRBJ2-7; D gene ambiguous. The CDR3 covers 14 residues. From germline, CDR1 is MNHEY and CDR2 SVGAGI. Trimming shortened V by 2 bases and J by 7 bases, and 15 bases separated the two germline ends. DNA of the CDR3: TGTGCCAGCAGTTACGATCGGCGAGTGAGGGAGCAGTACTTC. Its translation is CASSYDRRVREQYF.

CDR3 sequence (DNA): TGTGCCTGGAGTGACAGGGCTAATCAGCCCCAGCATTTT. Protein sequence: CAWSDRANQPQHF. The J gene is TRBJ1-5, the V gene TRBV30; weak D call: TRBD1 (6 bases). The CDR3 has 13 residues. With 1 base removed from V and 4 bases from J, the gap between germline ends came to 8 bases. Looked up from germline, CDR1 is GTSNPN and CDR2 is SVGIG (reference sequence). Full variable domain (rest looked up from reference TRBV30 and TRBJ1-5): SQTIHQWPATLVQPVGSPLSLECTVEGTSNPNLYWYRQAAGRGLQLLFYSVGIGQISSEVPQNLSASRPQDRQFILSSKKLLLSDSGFYLCAWSDRANQPQHFGDGTRLSIL.

V and J are TRBV7-8 and TRBJ1-1, with D unresolved. The V and J ends lost 3 bases and 3 bases respectively, with 8 bases between them. Per the germline V gene, CDR1 is SGHVS and CDR2 is FQNEAQ. CDR3 length: 13 amino acids. This CDR3 is CASSLREDTEAFF. Here the CDR3 DNA reads TGTGCCAGCAGCTTGAGAGAGGACACTGAAGCTTTCTTT.

The rearrangement links TRBV25-1 to TRBJ1-1; D unclear. This CDR3 spans 14 amino acids. Germline-derived CDR1 and CDR2 are MGHDK and SYGVNS. Trimming left V 2 bases short and J 0 bases short, with 7 bases between. CDR3 nucleotides: TGTGCCAGCAGTGAACCAGGCATGAACACTGAAGCTTTCTTT. Protein: CASSEPGMNTEAFF.

The chain combines TRBV5-4 with TRBJ2-7, with 9 positions matching TRBD2. This CDR3 has 16 amino acids. Per the germline V gene, CDR1 is SGHNT and CDR2 is YYREEE (reference sequence). Trimming cost V 4 bases and J 4 bases; bases outside gene matches: 12. Here the CDR3 reads CASSVGGAGGSYEQYF. CDR3 DNA: TGTGCCAGCAGCGTCGGGGGAGCGGGGGGATCGTACGAGCAGTACTTC. Complete variable domain (other parts from reference TRBV5-4 and TRBJ2-7): ETGVTQSPTHLIKTRGQQVTLRCSSQSGHNTVSWYQQALGQGPQFIFQYYREEENGRGNFPPRFSGLQFPNYSSELNVNALELDDSALYLCASSVGGAGGSYEQYFGPGTRLTVT.

The chain joins TRBV5-1 to TRBJ2-1; TRBD2 is a possible D gene (6 bases). Germline CDR1 is SGHRS and CDR2 is YFSETQ. This CDR3 region has 15 residues. Trimming shortened V by 4 bases and J by 2 bases, and 13 bases separated the two germline ends. The CDR3 region is CASSPEGGAYNEQFF. As DNA, the CDR3 is TGCGCCAGCAGCCCGGAGGGTGGGGCCTACAATGAGCAGTTCTTC. The full variable domain, rest sourced from reference TRBV5-1 and TRBJ2-1, is KAGVTQTPRYLIKTRGQQVTLSCSPISGHRSVSWYQQTPGQGLQFLFEYFSETQRNKGNFPGRFSGRQFSNSRSEMNVSTLELGDSALYLCASSPEGGAYNEQFFGPGTRLTVL.

This sequence joins TRBV30 and TRBJ1-3; D possibly corresponds to TRBD1 (6 bases). The germline V gene has CDR1 GTSNPN and CDR2 SVGIG (reference sequence). V lost 2 bases and J lost 0, with 17 bases in between. The CDR3 spans 17 residues. DNA of the CDR3: TGTGCCTGGAGTAACTCCGGGACACTTAGCTCTGGAAACACCATATATTTT. As protein: CAWSNSGTLSSGNTIYF.

V gene TRBV7-2 combines with J gene TRBJ2-1; weak D call: TRBD2 (7 bases). Looked up from germline, CDR1 is SGHTA and CDR2 is FQGNSA. The CDR3 loop spans 14 amino acids. V was clipped by 9 bases and J by 8 bases, with 20 bases between them. Here the CDR3 reads CASREGGALYEQFF. In DNA, the CDR3 is TGTGCCAGTAGGGAGGGGGGGGCCTTATATGAGCAGTTCTTC.

This CDR3 is CASSSVNTGELFF. CDR3 sequence (DNA): TGTGCCAGCAGTTCAGTGAACACCGGGGAGCTGTTTTTT. The chain links TRBV27 to TRBJ2-2; D unclear. CDR1 is MNHEY, CDR2 SMNVEV, per germline (reference sequence). The germline V and J ends were trimmed by 4 bases and 1 base, with 4 bases remaining between them. The CDR3 is 13 residues long.

This chain connects TRBV4-3 to TRBJ2-3, with 10 bases fitting TRBD2. V trimming: 4 bases; J trimming: 4 bases; junction bases outside the gene matches: 11. Germline CDR1 LGHNA, CDR2 YSLEER. CDR3 length equals 17 residues. DNA for the CDR3: TGCGCCAGCAGCCGAAGACTGAGCGGGGGGGCCGCAGATACGCAGTATTTT. Protein product: CASSRRLSGGAADTQYF.

V gene TRBV30 combines with J gene TRBJ2-1; 8 bases map to TRBD1. This CDR3 spans 14 amino acids. The germline gives CDR1 GTSNPN, CDR2 SVGIG (reference sequence). Losses at the gene ends were 8 bases for V and 3 bases for J; bases not matched to a gene: 9. The CDR3 DNA reads TGTGCCGGGAATGGACAGGGAGGCTACAATGAGCAGTTCTTC. Translated: CAGNGQGGYNEQFF. Full variable domain (rest looked up from reference TRBV30 and TRBJ2-1): SQTIHQWPATLVQPVGSPLSLECTVEGTSNPNLYWYRQAAGRGLQLLFYSVGIGQISSEVPQNLSASRPQDRQFILSSKKLLLSDSGFYLCAGNGQGGYNEQFFGPGTRLTVL.

This chain connects TRBV6-5 to TRBJ2-7; the D gene is possibly TRBD1 (6 bases). V shed 6 bases and J shed 4 bases, with 13 bases lying between them. Germline V gene data show CDR1 as MNHEY and CDR2 as SVGAGI. The CDR3 sequence is 13 residues long. This CDR3 is CASSHDRLYEQYF. The DNA of the CDR3 is TGTGCCAGCAGCCATGACAGGTTGTACGAGCAGTACTTC.

The CDR3 DNA is TGTGCCAGCAGCTCACAGGGGGGACAGCCCCAGCATTTT. Protein: CASSSQGGQPQHF. The gene calls are TRBV7-2 and TRBJ1-5; 8 nucleotides match TRBD1. The junction had 3 bases not matched to a gene; V was cut back by 4 bases and J by 7 bases. This CDR3 comprises 13 residues. Looked up from germline, CDR1 is SGHTA and CDR2 is FQGNSA. Variable domain in full (rest from reference TRBV7-2 and TRBJ1-5): GAGVSQSPSNKVTEKGKDVELRCDPISGHTALYWYRQSLGQGLEFLIYFQGNSAPDKSGLPSDRFSAERTGGSVSTLTIQRTQQEDSAVYLCASSSQGGQPQHFGDGTRLSIL.

The chain combines TRBV5-1 with TRBJ2-7; 8 bases fit TRBD1. Unmatched junction bases numbered 10, after V lost 2 bases and J lost 12 bases. Germline CDR1 and CDR2: SGHRS and YFSETQ. The CDR3 totals 13 residues. The CDR3 here is CASSLSGQEPLYF. The CDR3 bases are TGCGCCAGCAGCTTATCGGGACAGGAACCTCTGTACTTC.

The chain combines TRBV5-1 with TRBJ2-7, with 10 bases that match TRBD1. The CDR3 length is 14 residues. CDR1 SGHRS and CDR2 YFSETQ come from the germline V gene. V lost 4 bases to trimming and J lost 7 bases; unmatched junction nucleotides: 8. The CDR3 protein is CASSGGQGVYEQYF. In nucleotides, the CDR3 is TGCGCCAGCAGCGGAGGACAGGGGGTATATGAGCAGTACTTC.

In the case of this clone: Relative to the germline gene, one junction end is altered; a read error may explain this. The chain combines TRBV30 with TRBJ2-4; 10 bases align to TRBD2. The V gene's germline CDR1 is GTSNPN and CDR2 SVGIG (reference sequence). The CDR3 has 17 amino acids. The CDR3 region has the DNA TGTGCCCGGAGTACGGGACTAGCGCCTCTAGCCAAAAACATTCAGTACTTC. It specifies CARSTGLAPLAKNIQYF.